The clone carrying this TCR beta chain has only one observation. The target antigen is unknown. These data originate in a study of shared clonotypes between healthy human individuals. Notes on the study in general: Specimens sampled were limited to blood, with tissue repertoires likely differing. Clonotype sharing among donors likely depends on sequencing depth.

Libraries were prepared by immunoSEQ multiplex PCR; TCRdb keeps only in-frame clonotypes and omits some of them. The sample records about 600,000 clones, roughly four fifths being singletons. CDR3 size: 20 residues. Germline trimming cut 5 bases from V and 2 bases from J; bases unmatched to any gene: 18. CDR1 and CDR2 (germline): MDHEN, SYDVKM. The donor population consisted of healthy HIV-negative adults with no recent acute infections or vaccinations. Sample: PBMCs. The V gene is TRBV28, the J gene TRBJ2-7; TRBD2 agrees at 13 bases. This TCR came from a middle-aged woman in good health. Some clones in this sample may be carry-over from other donors' samples. The DNA for the CDR3 is TGTGCCAGCAGTCGCCTCGTCGGGGCGGGACTAGCGGGACCCCCCTACGAGCAGTACTTC. Its translation is CASSRLVGAGLAGPPYEQYF.